The rows below give T cell receptor beta chains drawn from one sample of a study of radiation and T cells in renal cell carcinoma. Using immunoSEQ multiplex PCR, the repertoire was profiled, and TCRdb retains in-frame clones only, with some absent. The table includes approximately 13,000 clones, about 56% detected once. The material sequenced was tumor tissue, taken from a patient whose treatment was nephrectomy without radiotherapy. These receptors were taken from a man aged 50 or older with renal cell carcinoma. The CDR3 runs from the conserved cysteine through the conserved F or W. The D gene is left open where the match is weak. Some rows have no size entry. The others give once, few or many, or a class for an expanded clone.

d_call: .
clone_size: medium-sized
v_call: TRBV6-1
j_call: TRBJ2-5
cdr3_nt: TGTGCCAGCAGCACAGGTTACCAAGAGACCCAGTACTTC
cdr3_aa: CASSTGYQETQYF

d_call: .
clone_size: .
v_call: TRBV4-1
j_call: TRBJ1-5
cdr3_nt: TGTGCCAGCAGCCAAATTACAGGTCAGCCCCAGCATTTT
cdr3_aa: CASSQITGQPQHF

d_call: TRBD1
clone_size: .
v_call: TRBV30
j_call: TRBJ1-6
cdr3_nt: TGTGCCTGGGTGACAGGGGGTCAAGTTCGTTCACCCCTCCACTTT
cdr3_aa: CAWVTGGQVRSPLHF

d_call: .
clone_size: .
v_call: TRBV10-3
j_call: TRBJ2-1
cdr3_nt: TGTGCCATCAGTGAGTCGAAGGGGATCACCCAGTTCTTC
cdr3_aa: CAISESKGITQFF

d_call: TRBD1
clone_size: .
v_call: TRBV6-1
j_call: TRBJ1-2
cdr3_nt: TGTGCCACCATCACCCAAGGACAGGGGGTGAATGGCTACACCTTC
cdr3_aa: CATITQGQGVNGYTF

d_call: .
clone_size: few
v_call: TRBV19
j_call: TRBJ2-1
cdr3_nt: TGTGCCAGTAGTATTCGGGCGGGCCCAACCGCCTACAATGAGCAGTTCTTC
cdr3_aa: CASSIRAGPTAYNEQFF

d_call: .
clone_size: large
v_call: TRBV7-2
j_call: TRBJ1-5
cdr3_nt: TGTGCCAGCAGCTTAGCGCTCGGAGGGTACACTTCCAATCAGCCCCAGCATTTT
cdr3_aa: CASSLALGGYTSNQPQHF

d_call: TRBD1
clone_size: medium-sized
v_call: TRBV2
j_call: TRBJ1-5
cdr3_nt: TGTGCCAGCAGTGGGCAGGGGGCGAATCAGCCCCAGCATTTT
cdr3_aa: CASSGQGANQPQHF

d_call: .
clone_size: .
v_call: TRBV9
j_call: TRBJ2-1
cdr3_nt: TGTGCCAGCAGCTCTAACAATGAGCAGTTCTTC
cdr3_aa: CASSSNNEQFF

d_call: TRBD1
clone_size: .
v_call: TRBV29-1
j_call: TRBJ2-6
cdr3_nt: TGCAGCGTTGATTCGACAGGGGGATCTGGGGCCAACGTCCTGACTTTC
cdr3_aa: CSVDSTGGSGANVLTF

d_call: TRBD2
clone_size: .
v_call: TRBV9
j_call: TRBJ2-7
cdr3_nt: TGTGCCAGCAGCCTTTCGGGGGGAGGGTTGATGGACGAGCAGTACTTC
cdr3_aa: CASSLSGGGLMDEQYF

d_call: .
clone_size: few
v_call: TRBV5-1
j_call: TRBJ1-2
cdr3_nt: TGCGCCAGCAGCTTGGTAGGCAGGGACTATGGCTACACCTTC
cdr3_aa: CASSLVGRDYGYTF

d_call: .
clone_size: .
v_call: TRBV5-1
j_call: TRBJ2-2
cdr3_nt: TGCGCCAGCAGCTTGGGATTGGGAGGGGAGCTGTTTTTT
cdr3_aa: CASSLGLGGELFF

d_call: .
clone_size: .
v_call: TRBV9
j_call: TRBJ2-2
cdr3_nt: TGTGCCAGCAGCGTAGAGGACCAGGGGGGGACCGGGGAGCTGTTTTTT
cdr3_aa: CASSVEDQGGTGELFF

d_call: .
clone_size: few
v_call: TRBV5-6
j_call: TRBJ1-3
cdr3_nt: TGTGCCAGCAGCCCTCTGTTCGCTGGAAACACCATATATTTT
cdr3_aa: CASSPLFAGNTIYF

d_call: TRBD1
clone_size: .
v_call: TRBV10-3
j_call: TRBJ2-3
cdr3_nt: TGTGCCATCAGTAACGGAGGACAGGGAGGAACAGATACGCAGTATTTT
cdr3_aa: CAISNGGQGGTDTQYF

d_call: .
clone_size: .
v_call: TRBV19
j_call: TRBJ1-2
cdr3_nt: TGTGCCAGTAGGGAGGGGCAGCTAAACTATGGCTACACCTTC
cdr3_aa: CASREGQLNYGYTF

d_call: .
clone_size: .
v_call: TRBV9
j_call: TRBJ2-2
cdr3_nt: TGTGCCAGCAGCGTAGTCGGTGGAGGCGGGGAGCTGTTTTTT
cdr3_aa: CASSVVGGGGELFF

d_call: .
clone_size: .
v_call: TRBV29-1
j_call: TRBJ1-2
cdr3_nt: TGCAGCGTTGCAGAGGGCGGAGGCTACACCTTC
cdr3_aa: CSVAEGGGYTF

d_call: .
clone_size: .
v_call: TRBV5-1
j_call: TRBJ1-3
cdr3_nt: TGCGCCAGCAGCTTGGTCGTCCGAGGTGGAAACACCATATATTTT
cdr3_aa: CASSLVVRGGNTIYF

d_call: .
clone_size: once
v_call: TRBV6-5
j_call: TRBJ2-7
cdr3_nt: TGTGCCAGCAGGGGGCGGGGACAATCCGAGCAGTACTTC
cdr3_aa: CASRGRGQSEQYF

d_call: .
clone_size: few
v_call: TRBV5-4
j_call: TRBJ1-1
cdr3_nt: TGTGCCAGCAGCCCCGGGACGTGGACTGAAGCTTTCTTT
cdr3_aa: CASSPGTWTEAFF

d_call: .
clone_size: .
v_call: TRBV2
j_call: TRBJ2-7
cdr3_nt: TGTGCCAGCAGCGGGGGCGGTTGGAGCTACGAGCAGTACTTC
cdr3_aa: CASSGGGWSYEQYF

d_call: .
clone_size: .
v_call: TRBV27
j_call: TRBJ1-5
cdr3_nt: TGTGCCAGCAAGACAGGAGGCAATCAGCCCCAGCATTTT
cdr3_aa: CASKTGGNQPQHF

d_call: .
clone_size: .
v_call: TRBV25-1
j_call: TRBJ1-4
cdr3_nt: TGTGCCAGCAGTGGATTGGGACGGACAGTTGCTGAAAAACTGTTTTTT
cdr3_aa: CASSGLGRTVAEKLFF

d_call: .
clone_size: .
v_call: TRBV27
j_call: TRBJ1-1
cdr3_nt: TGTGCCAGCAGCCGATCGACAGGATTGAACACTGAAGCTTTCTTT
cdr3_aa: CASSRSTGLNTEAFF

d_call: TRBD1
clone_size: few
v_call: TRBV10-3
j_call: TRBJ1-2
cdr3_nt: TGTGCCATCAGTGAGTCAGGACAGGGGGGCTACACCTTC
cdr3_aa: CAISESGQGGYTF

d_call: .
clone_size: .
v_call: TRBV10-1
j_call: TRBJ2-1
cdr3_nt: TGCGCCAGCGGGCACCAGGCCAATGAGCAGTTCTTC
cdr3_aa: CASGHQANEQFF

d_call: TRBD1
clone_size: .
v_call: TRBV4-1
j_call: TRBJ2-6
cdr3_nt: TGCGCCAGCAGCACCCGCGACAGGGTCGGGGCCAACGTCCTGACTTTC
cdr3_aa: CASSTRDRVGANVLTF

d_call: .
clone_size: .
v_call: TRBV5-4
j_call: TRBJ2-2
cdr3_nt: TGTGCCAGCAGCTTAGGGGGGGCCCGAAGCGGGGAGCTGTTTTTT
cdr3_aa: CASSLGGARSGELFF

d_call: .
clone_size: .
v_call: TRBV6-5
j_call: TRBJ2-7
cdr3_nt: TGTGCCAGCAGCTCGACAGGGGAGGGCTACGAGCAGTACTTC
cdr3_aa: CASSSTGEGYEQYF

d_call: .
clone_size: .
v_call: TRBV6-5
j_call: TRBJ2-7
cdr3_nt: TGTGCCAGCAGTAACAGCGACTCCTACGAGCAGTACTTC
cdr3_aa: CASSNSDSYEQYF

d_call: .
clone_size: .
v_call: TRBV5-6
j_call: TRBJ2-4
cdr3_nt: TGTGCCAGCAGCGGAGGGACTTTGGGCATTCAGTACTTC
cdr3_aa: CASSGGTLGIQYF

d_call: .
clone_size: .
v_call: TRBV18
j_call: TRBJ1-1
cdr3_nt: TGTGCCAGCTCACCACAAAGCCCGAACACTGAAGCTTTCTTT
cdr3_aa: CASSPQSPNTEAFF

d_call: .
clone_size: .
v_call: TRBV27
j_call: TRBJ1-2
cdr3_nt: TGTGCCAGCAGTTTAATGGGGGGCCTTAACTATGGCTACACCTTC
cdr3_aa: CASSLMGGLNYGYTF

d_call: .
clone_size: .
v_call: TRBV30
j_call: TRBJ1-2
cdr3_nt: TGTGCCTGGAGTGCGAAGGGATCTGGCTATGGCTACACCTTC
cdr3_aa: CAWSAKGSGYGYTF

d_call: TRBD1
clone_size: few
v_call: TRBV5-1
j_call: TRBJ1-4
cdr3_nt: TGCGCCAGCAGCTTGAGACAGGGCGATGAAAAACTGTTTTTT
cdr3_aa: CASSLRQGDEKLFF

d_call: .
clone_size: .
v_call: TRBV5-1
j_call: TRBJ2-1
cdr3_nt: TGCGCCAGCAGCGCCGGACCCTCCAATGAGCAGTTCTTC
cdr3_aa: CASSAGPSNEQFF

d_call: .
clone_size: .
v_call: TRBV11-2
j_call: TRBJ1-2
cdr3_nt: TGTGCCAGCAGCTTGAGGTGGTCTCTCGAGTCCTATGGCTACACCTTC
cdr3_aa: CASSLRWSLESYGYTF

d_call: TRBD1
clone_size: .
v_call: TRBV19
j_call: TRBJ1-5
cdr3_nt: TGTGCCAGTAAGGACAGGGGGGCTCAGCCCCAGCATTTT
cdr3_aa: CASKDRGAQPQHF

d_call: .
clone_size: .
v_call: TRBV2
j_call: TRBJ1-3
cdr3_nt: TGTGCCAGCAGTTCCGTCAAAACCTTTTCTGGAAACACCATATATTTT
cdr3_aa: CASSSVKTFSGNTIYF

d_call: TRBD2
clone_size: .
v_call: TRBV7-2
j_call: TRBJ2-3
cdr3_nt: TGTGCCAGCAGCCCGGGACTAGCGGGGGGGCTAACAGATACGCAGTATTTT
cdr3_aa: CASSPGLAGGLTDTQYF

d_call: .
clone_size: .
v_call: TRBV7-8
j_call: TRBJ1-6
cdr3_nt: TGTGCCAGCAGCTTAGGATTAAGGGGGACCCATTCACCCCTCCACTTT
cdr3_aa: CASSLGLRGTHSPLHF

d_call: TRBD1
clone_size: few
v_call: TRBV9
j_call: TRBJ1-3
cdr3_nt: TGTGCCAGCAGCGTATCGTTGTTTGGGACAGGGGGAAACACCATATATTTT
cdr3_aa: CASSVSLFGTGGNTIYF

d_call: .
clone_size: .
v_call: TRBV19
j_call: TRBJ2-1
cdr3_nt: TGTGCCAGTAGTCCTAAACAGGGTCTTGCCTACAATGAGCAGTTCTTC
cdr3_aa: CASSPKQGLAYNEQFF

d_call: .
clone_size: .
v_call: TRBV2
j_call: TRBJ2-7
cdr3_nt: TGTGCCAGCAAGGGTGACGGTGGCTACGAGCAGTACTTC
cdr3_aa: CASKGDGGYEQYF